The rows below give T cell receptor beta chains drawn from one sample of a study of blood T cell repertoires in COVID-19. Generated by immunoSEQ multiplex PCR, the TCRdb table keeps only in-frame clones and is missing some. The profile shows approximately 300,000 clones, under 90% of them singletons. The sequenced material came from PBMCs or T cells enriched from blood (not recorded which). These receptors all stem from a man aged 55-75 years who had recovered from COVID-19. Both conserved end residues are part of each CDR3. A D gene is named only where the DNA matches it firmly. Only some rows state a clone size, as once, few, many or a class for expanded clones.

-	TRBV5-1	-	TRBJ1-2	CASSFPGSNYGYTF	TGCGCCAGCAGCTTCCCGGGGTCTAACTATGGCTACACCTTC
TRBD1	TRBV7-7	-	TRBJ2-2	CASSPRQGDTGELFF	TGTGCTAGCAGCCCCCGACAGGGAGACACCGGGGAGCTGTTTTTT
TRBD2	TRBV10-1	once	TRBJ2-7	CASSLRAASGALSYEQYF	TGCGCCAGCAGTCTAAGGGCAGCTAGCGGGGCCCTATCCTACGAGCAGTACTTC
-	TRBV6-6	-	TRBJ1-4	CASINQGFNEKLFF	TGTGCCAGCATCAATCAGGGATTTAATGAAAAACTGTTTTTT
TRBD2	TRBV19	-	TRBJ2-5	CASSIGGRELETQYF	TGTGCCAGTAGTATCGGCGGGAGAGAATTGGAGACCCAGTACTTC
-	TRBV19	-	TRBJ1-1	CASSIGGRTEYTEAFF	TGTGCCAGTAGTATAGGGGGGCGGACAGAGTACACTGAAGCTTTCTTT
TRBD2	TRBV19	-	TRBJ2-1	CAAAGGPSYNEQFF	TGTGCTGCGGCGGGAGGGCCTTCCTACAATGAGCAGTTCTTC
TRBD1	TRBV5-6	-	TRBJ1-3	CASRPTGAGNTIYF	TGTGCCAGCAGGCCAACAGGGGCGGGAAACACCATATATTTT
TRBD1	TRBV27	-	TRBJ1-1	CASRPSGGTEAFF	TGTGCCAGCCGTCCCTCAGGGGGCACTGAAGCTTTCTTT
-	TRBV5-4	-	TRBJ1-1	CASSSPQGSGSSTEAFF	TGTGCCAGCAGCTCCCCTCAGGGGTCGGGTTCGTCCACTGAAGCTTTCTTT
TRBD1	TRBV10-3	-	TRBJ1-1	CAISGTGVDTEAFF	TGTGCCATCAGCGGTACAGGGGTGGACACTGAAGCTTTCTTT
-	TRBV7-6	few	TRBJ1-6	CASSYQSYSPLHF	TGTGCCAGCAGCTACCAGTCCTATTCACCCCTCCACTTT
TRBD1	TRBV30	-	TRBJ1-6	CAWSGGTASSPLHF	TGTGCCTGGAGTGGCGGGACAGCTAGTTCACCCCTCCACTTT
-	TRBV18	-	TRBJ2-1	CASSPWTESSYNEQFF	TGTGCCAGCTCCCCGTGGACAGAGAGCTCCTACAATGAGCAGTTCTTC
-	TRBV5-1	once	TRBJ2-3	CASSLGPGETDTQYF	TGCGCCAGCAGCTTGGGACCAGGGGAGACAGATACGCAGTATTTT